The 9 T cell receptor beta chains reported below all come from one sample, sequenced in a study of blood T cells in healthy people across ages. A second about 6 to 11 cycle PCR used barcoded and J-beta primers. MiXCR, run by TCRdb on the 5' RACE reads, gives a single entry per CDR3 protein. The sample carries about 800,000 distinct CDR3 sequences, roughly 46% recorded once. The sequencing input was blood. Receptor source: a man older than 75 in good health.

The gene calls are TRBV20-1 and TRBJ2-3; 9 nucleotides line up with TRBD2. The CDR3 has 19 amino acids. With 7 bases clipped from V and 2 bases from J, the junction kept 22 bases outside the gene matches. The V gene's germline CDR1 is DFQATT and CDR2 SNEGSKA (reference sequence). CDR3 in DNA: TGCAGTGTTAGGGGCGGGTCTAGCGGGACCCCCTTACCCACAGATACGCAGTATTTT. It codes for CSVRGGSSGTPLPTDTQYF.

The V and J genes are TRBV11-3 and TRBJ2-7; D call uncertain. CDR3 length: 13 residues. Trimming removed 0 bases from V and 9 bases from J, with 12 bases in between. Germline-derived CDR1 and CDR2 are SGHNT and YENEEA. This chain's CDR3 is CASSLEASRRQYF. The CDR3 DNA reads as TGTGCCAGCAGCTTAGAGGCCAGCCGTAGGCAGTACTTC.

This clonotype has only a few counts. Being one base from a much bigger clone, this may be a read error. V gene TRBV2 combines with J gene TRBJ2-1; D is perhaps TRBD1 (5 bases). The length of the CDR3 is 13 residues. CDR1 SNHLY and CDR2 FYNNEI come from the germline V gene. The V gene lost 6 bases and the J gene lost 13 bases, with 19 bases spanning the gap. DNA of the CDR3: TGTGCCAGCAGCCTGGGGCAGTTGGAGACCCAGTTCTTC. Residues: CASSLGQLETQFF.

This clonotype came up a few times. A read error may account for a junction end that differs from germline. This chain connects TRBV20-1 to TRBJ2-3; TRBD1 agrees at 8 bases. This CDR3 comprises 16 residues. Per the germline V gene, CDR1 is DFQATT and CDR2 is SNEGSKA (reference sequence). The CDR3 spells CSAGDPGQGGADTQYF. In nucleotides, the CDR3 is TGCAGTGCTGGAGACCCCGGACAGGGCGGAGCAGATACGCAGTATTTT.

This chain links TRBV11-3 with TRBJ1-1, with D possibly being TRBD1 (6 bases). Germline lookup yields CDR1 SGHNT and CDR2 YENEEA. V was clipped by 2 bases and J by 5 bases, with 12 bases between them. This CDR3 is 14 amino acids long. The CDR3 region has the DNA TGTGCCAGCAGCTTATCGGCGGGGGCGACTGAAGCTTTCTTT. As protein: CASSLSAGATEAFF.

CDR3 region: CASSLSGNYNSPLHF. CDR3 bases: TGTGCCAGCAGTTTATCGGGCAATTATAATTCACCCCTCCACTTT. The V gene is TRBV12-3 or TRBV12-4, the J gene TRBJ1-6; D is unclear. The CDR3 loop spans 15 amino acids. Between the trimmed V and J ends, which lost 2 bases and 4 bases, there was a span of 9 bases.

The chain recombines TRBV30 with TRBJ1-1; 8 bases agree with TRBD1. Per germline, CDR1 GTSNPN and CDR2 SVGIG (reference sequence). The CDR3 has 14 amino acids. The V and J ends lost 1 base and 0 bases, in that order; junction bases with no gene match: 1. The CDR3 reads CAWSADRVNTEAFF. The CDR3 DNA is TGTGCCTGGAGTGCGGACAGGGTGAACACTGAAGCTTTCTTT.

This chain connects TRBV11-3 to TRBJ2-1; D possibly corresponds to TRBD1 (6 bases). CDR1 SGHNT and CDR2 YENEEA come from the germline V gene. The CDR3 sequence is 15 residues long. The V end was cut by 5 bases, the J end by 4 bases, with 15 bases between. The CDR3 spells CASSRQGQGYNEQFF. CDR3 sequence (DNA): TGTGCCAGCAGCCGTCAGGGGCAAGGGTACAATGAGCAGTTCTTC.

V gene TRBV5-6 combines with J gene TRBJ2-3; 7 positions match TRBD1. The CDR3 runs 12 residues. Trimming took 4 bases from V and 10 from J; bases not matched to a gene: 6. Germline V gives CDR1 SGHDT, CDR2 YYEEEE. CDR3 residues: CASSIDRAAQYF. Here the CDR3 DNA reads TGTGCCAGCAGCATAGACAGGGCGGCGCAGTATTTT.